This TCR beta chain originates from a study of monozygotic twins with inflammatory bowel disease. TCR libraries were prepared from 3,500 to 4,500 ng total RNA each. TCRalpha and TCRbeta cDNA underwent two nested PCRs of roughly 17 and 9 cycles. One entry per CDR3 protein, without DNA, is what TCRdb gives after re-calling the 5' RACE reads. With approximately 390,000 distinct CDR3 sequences in the sample, the ten largest clones hold more than 2%. Study results and caveats: Patient-to-patient differences in immunosuppressive treatment may have added variability to the repertoires. Discordant twins had repertoire similarity that did not differ from that of concordant twins, possibly from limited power.

There are 18 residues in the CDR3. Germline V gene data show CDR1 as LGHNA and CDR2 as YSLEER. About this clonotype: Its antigen is still unknown.

Input material: blood. The chain employs TRBV4-3 and TRBJ2-2; TCRdb's D call, TRBD1, is unchecked because there is no DNA. The clonotype was recovered from a human donor with ulcerative colitis or Crohn's disease, or a healthy co-twin of an affected twin (not recorded which). CDR3 residues: CASSQDSRDRGGTGELFF.